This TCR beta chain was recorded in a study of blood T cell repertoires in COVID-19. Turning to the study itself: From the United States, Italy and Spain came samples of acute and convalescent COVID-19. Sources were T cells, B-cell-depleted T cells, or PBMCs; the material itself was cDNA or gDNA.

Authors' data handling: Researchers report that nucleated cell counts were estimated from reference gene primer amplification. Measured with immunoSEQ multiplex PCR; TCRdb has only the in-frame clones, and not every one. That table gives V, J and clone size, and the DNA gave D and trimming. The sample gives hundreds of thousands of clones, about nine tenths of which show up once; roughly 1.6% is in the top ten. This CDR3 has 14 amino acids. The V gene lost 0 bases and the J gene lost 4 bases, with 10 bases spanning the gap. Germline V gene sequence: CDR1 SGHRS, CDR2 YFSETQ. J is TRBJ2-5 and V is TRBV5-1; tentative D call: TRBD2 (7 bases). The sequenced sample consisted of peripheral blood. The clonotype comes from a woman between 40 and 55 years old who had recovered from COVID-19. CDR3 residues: CASSLGGGLETQYF. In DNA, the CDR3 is TGCGCCAGCAGCTTGGGCGGGGGCTTAGAGACCCAGTACTTC.